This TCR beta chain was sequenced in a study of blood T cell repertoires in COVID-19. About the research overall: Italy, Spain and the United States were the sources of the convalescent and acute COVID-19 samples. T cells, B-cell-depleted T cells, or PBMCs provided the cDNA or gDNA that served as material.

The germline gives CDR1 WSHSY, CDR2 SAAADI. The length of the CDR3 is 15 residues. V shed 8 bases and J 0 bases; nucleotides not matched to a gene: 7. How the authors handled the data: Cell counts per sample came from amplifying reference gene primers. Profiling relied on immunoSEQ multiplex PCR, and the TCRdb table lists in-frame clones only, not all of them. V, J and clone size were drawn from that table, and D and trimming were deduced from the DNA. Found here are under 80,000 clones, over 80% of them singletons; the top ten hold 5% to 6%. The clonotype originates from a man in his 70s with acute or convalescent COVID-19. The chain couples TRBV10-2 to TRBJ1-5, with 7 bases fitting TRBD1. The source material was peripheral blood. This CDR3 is CASSNYRGSNQPQHF. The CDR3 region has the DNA TGCGCCAGCTCTAATTACAGGGGTAGCAATCAGCCCCAGCATTTT.